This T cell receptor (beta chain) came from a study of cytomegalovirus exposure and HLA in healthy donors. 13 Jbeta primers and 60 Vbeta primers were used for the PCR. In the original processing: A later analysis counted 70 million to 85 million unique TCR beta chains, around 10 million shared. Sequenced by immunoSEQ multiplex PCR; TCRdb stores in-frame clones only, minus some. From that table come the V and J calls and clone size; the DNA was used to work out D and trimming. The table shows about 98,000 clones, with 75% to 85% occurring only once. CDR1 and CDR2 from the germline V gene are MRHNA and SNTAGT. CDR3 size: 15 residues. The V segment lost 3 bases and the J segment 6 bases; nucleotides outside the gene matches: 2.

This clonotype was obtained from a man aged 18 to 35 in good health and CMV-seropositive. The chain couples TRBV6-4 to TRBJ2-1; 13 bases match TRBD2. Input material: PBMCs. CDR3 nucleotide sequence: TGTGCCAGCAGTGAAGGACTAGCGGGGGTCAATGAGCAGTTCTTC. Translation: CASSEGLAGVNEQFF.